A single sample is the source of the 9 T cell receptor beta chains below, sequenced in a study of identical twins. Each CDR3 protein is one row after TCRdb ran MiXCR on the 5' RACE reads. This sample has 400,000 to 600,000 distinct CDR3 sequences; around 20% occur once, and the top ten carry 0.48%. The same sample was also studied in work on yellow fever vaccine responses in identical twins.

The specimen sequenced was CD4+ T cells sorted from blood. The receptor set was obtained from a woman under 30 in good health.

The chain combines TRBV28 with TRBJ2-2; D ambiguous. Trimming removed 6 bases from V and 4 bases from J, with 6 bases in between. CDR1 is MDHEN and CDR2 is SYDVKM in the germline V gene. This CDR3 comprises 12 residues. The CDR3 nucleotides are TGTGCCAGCAGGGTTCGCACCGGGGAGCTGTTTTTT. This encodes CASRVRTGELFF.

This clonotype turned up a few times. The V and J genes are TRBV5-1 and TRBJ2-7; 8 bases match TRBD1. The CDR3 runs to 16 residues. Germline lookup yields CDR1 SGHRS and CDR2 YFSETQ. V lost 1 base and J lost 7; bases outside the gene matches: 13. CDR3 DNA: TGCGCCAGCAGCTTGCTCCGACAGGGGTCGGGATATGAGCAGTACTTC. Protein product: CASSLLRQGSGYEQYF.

The rearrangement uses TRBV3-1 and TRBJ2-2; TRBD2 aligns across 15 bases. V lost 3 bases, J lost 7 bases, and 9 bases stayed unmatched. This CDR3 is built from 18 residues. Germline CDR1 reads LGHDT; CDR2 reads YNNKEL (reference sequence). CDR3 DNA: TGTGCCAGCAGCCACGGACTAGCGGGAGGGCCTGGAGGCGGGGAGCTGTTTTTT. Translating it yields CASSHGLAGGPGGGELFF.

This clonotype was seen a handful of times. V usage is TRBV6-5 and J usage is TRBJ1-2, with 11 positions matching TRBD1. Germline V CDR1 and CDR2: MNHEY, SVGAGI. The CDR3 is 16 residues long. After removal of 0 bases from V and 7 bases from J, the junction contained 7 bases not matched to a gene. CDR3 nucleotides: TGTGCCAGCAGTTACTCCCCCGGACAGGGGGCGCTTGGCTACACCTTC. Translating gives CASSYSPGQGALGYTF.

This rearrangement joins TRBV5-1 to TRBJ2-1; TRBD2 matches at 9 bases. CDR1 and CDR2 (germline): SGHRS, YFSETQ. After removal of 6 bases from V and 0 bases from J, the junction contained 7 bases not matched to a gene. The CDR3 loop spans 16 amino acids. The CDR3 is CASTVAGAYSYNEQFF. CDR3 in DNA: TGCGCCAGCACCGTAGCGGGAGCCTACTCCTACAATGAGCAGTTCTTC.

This clonotype was counted between two and nine times. The V gene is TRBV6-2 or TRBV6-3, the J gene TRBJ2-5, with D tentatively TRBD2 (6 bases). The germline V gene has CDR1 MNHEY and CDR2 SVGEGT. The CDR3 extends over 16 amino acids. The V gene lost 5 bases and the J gene lost 0 bases, with 16 bases spanning the gap. This CDR3 reads CASSTGIAVYQETQYF. The CDR3 bases are TGTGCCAGCAGTACAGGTATAGCGGTGTACCAAGAGACCCAGTACTTC.

The table lists this clonotype with a few counts. J is TRBJ1-6 and V is TRBV12-3 or TRBV12-4; TRBD1 might be the D (6 bases). The CDR3 sequence is 15 residues long. V was trimmed by 6 bases and J by 6 bases, leaving 15 bases between them. The CDR3 bases are TGTGCCAGCAGGCCGAGACAGGCTAGTAATTCACCCCTCCACTTT. Protein: CASRPRQASNSPLHF.

This clonotype was seen only a few times. The chain links TRBV5-1 to TRBJ2-1, with TRBD1 matching over 9 bases. V lost 4 bases, J lost 9 bases, and 14 bases stayed unmatched. This CDR3 is built from 16 residues. From germline, CDR1 is SGHRS and CDR2 YFSETQ. The CDR3 DNA follows: TGCGCCAGCAGCCCACGCGGACAGGGGAGGACTAGTGAGCAGTTCTTC. Protein product: CASSPRGQGRTSEQFF.

This clonotype occurred a few times. This rearrangement joins TRBV10-3 to TRBJ1-1, with D perhaps TRBD1 (5 bases). Trimming stripped 2 bases from V and 4 bases from J, with 8 bases between. CDR3 length: 13 amino acids. The germline CDR1 and CDR2 sequences are ENHRY and SYGVKD. The CDR3 DNA sequence: TGTGCCATCAGTGAGGGGGGAGCCACTGAAGCTTTCTTT. Protein sequence: CAISEGGATEAFF.